The rows below give T cell receptor beta chains drawn from one sample of a study of T cell responses to AZD1222 COVID-19 vaccine. Repertoires were generated with immunoSEQ multiplex PCR, while TCRdb's copy carries only in-frame clones and drops some. The sample records roughly 140,000 clones, 90% being singletons. The starting material was peripheral blood, obtained 28 days after the second AZD1222 dose. Receptors originate from an adult who received the AZD1222 COVID-19 vaccine. Both conserved end residues are part of each CDR3. The order of the fields is V gene, J gene, D gene, clone size, CDR3 DNA, CDR3 protein. D genes are given only for firm matches. For some rows the clone size is stated as once, few or many, or as a class when expanded; others skip it.

>TRBV6-7|TRBJ2-1|-|-
TGTGCCAGCAGTAGAATACAGGAGTATGAGCAGTTCTTC
CASSRIQEYEQFF
>TRBV10-1|TRBJ1-1|-|-
TGCGCCAGCAGTGCCACAGCCTTGAACACTGAAGCTTTCTTT
CASSATALNTEAFF
>TRBV5-1|TRBJ2-1|-|-
TGCGCCAGCAGCTTGGTGACTCCTGCGGTCAATGAGCAGTTCTTC
CASSLVTPAVNEQFF
>TRBV18|TRBJ1-2|-|-
TGTGCCAGCTCACCAAGGTCGGGGGCAGCTAACTATGGCTACACCTTC
CASSPRSGAANYGYTF
>TRBV10-1|TRBJ1-2|-|-
TGCGCCAGCAGTGAGTCGACCGGGTTGGCTGGCTACACCTTC
CASSESTGLAGYTF
>TRBV28|TRBJ2-7|-|once
TGTGCCAGCAACGGGGGCAGCTCCTACGAGCAGTACTTC
CASNGGSSYEQYF
>TRBV7-9|TRBJ1-5|TRBD1|-
TGTGCCGTCGGGACAGGGAATGGACAGCCCCAGCATTTT
CAVGTGNGQPQHF
>TRBV7-6|TRBJ1-2|TRBD1|once
TGTGCCAGCAGCTCCACCCCCCCGACAGGGGGGAACTATGGCTACACCTTC
CASSSTPPTGGNYGYTF
>TRBV19|TRBJ1-6|-|-
TGTGCCAGTAGCCAGTCGGACCATTCCCTTTCGACCCTCCACTTT
CASSQSDHSLSTLHF
>TRBV4-1|TRBJ2-1|TRBD2|-
TGCGCCAGCAGCCAAGGTCTAGCGGGTGGCGATGAGCAGTTCTTC
CASSQGLAGGDEQFF
>TRBV23-1|TRBJ1-2|-|once
TGCGCCAGCAGTCAATCGCAGGTCAGGACAAACTATGGCTACACCTTC
CASSQSQVRTNYGYTF
>TRBV3-1/TRBV3-2|TRBJ1-2|TRBD1|-
TGTGCCAGCAGCCCAGGGGGCGCGGGCTACACCTTC
CASSPGGAGYTF
>TRBV28|TRBJ1-1|-|-
TGTGCCAGCAGTTTGGGTGTGGGTGAGGGTCACACTGAAGCTTTCTTT
CASSLGVGEGHTEAFF
>TRBV7-9|TRBJ1-1|TRBD1|few
TGTGCCAGCAGCTTAGCGGAGACAGGGAAAGCTTTCTTT
CASSLAETGKAFF
>TRBV18|TRBJ1-5|TRBD1|-
TGTGCCAGCTCTCCCGGGACAGAAAGCAATCAGCCCCAGCATTTT
CASSPGTESNQPQHF
>TRBV7-2|TRBJ1-3|-|-
TGTGCCAGCAGCCAGGACAGTGCTTCTGGAAACACCATATATTTT
CASSQDSASGNTIYF
>TRBV5-1|TRBJ1-6|-|-
TGCGCCAGCAGCTTTCAGGGAGAGAATTCACCCCTCCACTTT
CASSFQGENSPLHF
>TRBV5-1|TRBJ1-2|TRBD1|-
TGCGCCAGCAGGGACCCAACAGGGGCTCTGGGTTACACCTTC
CASRDPTGALGYTF
>TRBV5-4|TRBJ2-7|-|-
TGTGCCAGCACCCCAGCAGGAGGAGAAGTGTACGAGCAGTACTTC
CASTPAGGEVYEQYF
>TRBV4-2|TRBJ1-2|TRBD1|-
TGTGCCAGCAGCCAGGACAGGTACTACTATGGCTACACCTTC
CASSQDRYYYGYTF
>TRBV7-8|TRBJ2-1|-|-
TGTGCCAGCAGCCCTAGGCGACTGTCCTACAATGAGCAGTTCTTC
CASSPRRLSYNEQFF
>TRBV7-9|TRBJ1-1|TRBD1|-
TGTGCCAGCAGCCAACAAACAGGGGGCGGCACTGAAGCTTTCTTT
CASSQQTGGGTEAFF
>TRBV14|TRBJ1-1|-|-
TGTGCCAGCAGCCAAGAATCGGGCAGGGTTGGAAAGACTGAAGCTTTCTTT
CASSQESGRVGKTEAFF
>TRBV6-1|TRBJ2-7|-|-
TGTGCCAGCAGTGAAGGCTGGGGTAGGTACGAGCAGTACTTC
CASSEGWGRYEQYF
>TRBV27|TRBJ2-2|-|-
TGTGCCACCAGGGGCCTAGTGGAGACCGGGGAGCTGTTTTTT
CATRGLVETGELFF
>TRBV29-1|TRBJ2-1|TRBD2|-
TGCAGCGCCACTGGTAGCGGGCTATACAATGAGCAGTTCTTC
CSATGSGLYNEQFF
>TRBV7-6|TRBJ2-7|-|-
TGTGCCAGCAGCTTAGCTTGGGGAAGCGAGCAGTACTTC
CASSLAWGSEQYF
>TRBV27|TRBJ2-7|TRBD1|-
TGTGCCAGCAGTTCACCGGGACAGGGCTCCTACGAGCAGTACTTC
CASSSPGQGSYEQYF
>TRBV28|TRBJ1-6|-|-
TGTGCCAGCAGTTTACGGGCAGCCCTTAGCTCCTATAATTCACCCCTCCACTTT
CASSLRAALSSYNSPLHF
>TRBV4-1|TRBJ2-1|TRBD2|-
TGCGCCAGCAGCCAAGGGGGACTAGCGGGTTACAATGAGCAGTTCTTC
CASSQGGLAGYNEQFF
>TRBV5-4|TRBJ2-2|TRBD2|-
TGTGCCAGCAGCTTGCCTAGCGGGAGAAACACCGGGGAGCTGTTTTTT
CASSLPSGRNTGELFF
>TRBV6-5|TRBJ2-3|TRBD2|-
TGTGCCACCAGCGGGAGTCCGGCAGATACGCAGTATTTT
CATSGSPADTQYF
>TRBV18|TRBJ1-1|TRBD1|-
TGTGCCAGCTCAACCGACAGGGCCACTGAAGCTTTCTTT
CASSTDRATEAFF
>TRBV3-1/TRBV3-2|TRBJ2-7|TRBD2|-
TGTGCCAGCGGACTAGCGGGTTACGAGCAGTACTTC
CASGLAGYEQYF
>TRBV7-6|TRBJ2-1|TRBD2|-
TGTGCCAGCAGCTTGGTGCGGGAGTACCACAATGAGCAGTTCTTC
CASSLVREYHNEQFF
>TRBV6-1|TRBJ1-5|TRBD1|-
TGTGCCAGCAGTGAGAGACAGGGGGCTGGGGGTCAGCCCCAGCATTTT
CASSERQGAGGQPQHF
>TRBV2|TRBJ2-7|-|-
TGTGCCAGCAATCAAGGGGCCTACGAGCAGTACTTC
CASNQGAYEQYF
>TRBV7-9|TRBJ1-1|-|once
TGTGCCAGCACCTATAGTGAGATTTTAGGCACTGAAGCTTTCTTT
CASTYSEILGTEAFF
>TRBV6-5|TRBJ1-1|-|-
TGTGCCAGCAGTTACTTTGGACCAAAAAACACTGAAGCTTTCTTT
CASSYFGPKNTEAFF